Below are 21 T cell receptor beta chains sequenced from a single sample in a study of blood T cell repertoires in COVID-19. Measured with immunoSEQ multiplex PCR; TCRdb has only the in-frame clones, and not every one. The table shows about 160,000 clones, with around four fifths occurring only once. The specimen was peripheral blood. The receptors come from a man in his sixties or seventies with acute or convalescent COVID-19.

The CDR3 here is CASTKRRAAYGYTF. The CDR3 coding sequence is TGTGCCAGCACCAAACGGAGGGCAGCCTATGGCTACACCTTC. The V call is TRBV5-6, the J call TRBJ1-2; unclear D gene. V was cut by 6 bases and J by 4 bases, with 16 bases left in between. Germline V gives CDR1 SGHDT, CDR2 YYEEEE. The CDR3 loop spans 14 amino acids.

The chain employs TRBV29-1 and TRBJ1-2, with 8 nucleotides matching TRBD1. V was pared by 7 bases and J by 5 bases, with 3 bases of the junction left unmatched. Germline CDR1 reads SQVTM; CDR2 reads ANQGSEA. This CDR3 contains 11 residues. As DNA, the CDR3 is TGCAGCGCGGACAGGGATTATGGCTACACCTTC. Amino acid sequence: CSADRDYGYTF.

The chain is built from TRBV6-2 or TRBV6-3 and TRBJ2-7, with 9 bases that match TRBD2. This CDR3 spans 15 amino acids. The trim removed 6 bases at V and 2 bases at J, leaving 8 bases unmatched. Germline V gene lookup returns CDR1 MNHEY and CDR2 SVGEGT. The CDR3 loop reads CASSLAGPGTYEQYF. The DNA for the CDR3 is TGTGCCAGCAGCCTAGCGGGACCTGGCACCTACGAGCAGTACTTC.

The chain carries TRBV28 and TRBJ1-2, with TRBD1 matching over 7 bases. CDR1 and CDR2 from the germline V gene are MDHEN and SYDVKM. After removal of 6 bases from V and 1 base from J, the junction contained 11 bases not matched to a gene. The CDR3 covers 16 residues. CDR3 sequence reads: CASSQIQGLDNYGYTF. CDR3 nucleotide sequence: TGTGCCAGCAGCCAAATACAGGGGCTAGATAACTATGGCTACACCTTC.

The chain recombines TRBV24-1 with TRBJ2-3; 7 bases map to TRBD2. This CDR3 has 14 residues. V was clipped by 9 bases and J by 1 base; unmatched bases: 6. CDR1 and CDR2 from the germline V gene are KGHDR and SFDVKD. CDR3 sequence (DNA): TGTGCCACCGGGGGAGGGAGCGGCACAGATACGCAGTATTTT. It is translated as CATGGGSGTDTQYF.

The chain links TRBV3-1 (or the pseudogene TRBV3-2) to TRBJ1-2; D is uncertain. Trimming pared 1 base from V and 6 bases from J, leaving 6 bases between. This CDR3 comprises 12 residues. Germline CDR1 and CDR2: LGHDT and YNNKEL (reference sequence). The CDR3 loop is CASSQVQHGYTF. The CDR3, as DNA: TGTGCCAGCAGCCAAGTACAGCATGGCTACACCTTC.

Worth noting for this clone: Other DNA sequences in this specimen translate into the identical CDR3. This chain uses TRBV12-3 or TRBV12-4 with TRBJ1-2; maybe TRBD1 (5 bases). Trimming left V 3 bases short and J 5 bases short, with 7 bases between. The CDR3 contains 12 residues. The CDR3 loop is CASSFGGYGYTF. CDR3 nucleotide sequence: TGTGCCAGCAGTTTTGGGGGGTATGGCTACACCTTC.

This chain connects TRBV2 to TRBJ2-3, with 13 nucleotides matching TRBD2. The CDR3 sequence is 16 residues long. V trimming: 10 bases; J trimming: 6 bases; junction bases outside the gene matches: 13. Germline CDR1 and CDR2: SNHLY and FYNNEI. CDR3 nucleotide sequence: TGTGCCACAACACTTACTAGCGGGAGGGCCAGTGATACGCAGTATTTT. This encodes CATTLTSGRASDTQYF.

The gene calls are TRBV6-2 or TRBV6-3 and TRBJ2-7; D call uncertain. Germline V gene sequence: CDR1 MNHEY, CDR2 SVGEGT. Trimming cost V 5 bases and J 3 bases, with 14 bases left between them. The CDR3 is 14 amino acids. CDR3: CASSQASSGYEQYF. The CDR3 nucleotides read TGTGCCAGCAGTCAGGCCTCGTCCGGCTACGAGCAGTACTTC.

The chain combines TRBV19 with TRBJ2-5; possibly TRBD1 for D (6 bases). Germline assignment: CDR1 LNHDA and CDR2 SQIVND (reference sequence). Trimming cost V 5 bases and J 5 bases, with 12 bases left between them. This CDR3 is 13 amino acids long. The CDR3 spells CASSWGLGETQYF. In DNA, the CDR3 is TGTGCCAGTAGTTGGGGGCTGGGGGAGACCCAGTACTTC.

The chain combines TRBV19 with TRBJ2-6; D possibly corresponds to TRBD2 (5 bases). Trimming removed 7 bases at V and 0 bases at J, with 10 bases between. The CDR3 sequence is 15 residues long. Per the germline V gene, CDR1 is LNHDA and CDR2 is SQIVND (reference sequence). The CDR3, as DNA: TGTGCCAGTAACGAGGGAATCTCTGGGGCCAACGTCCTGACTTTC. Protein: CASNEGISGANVLTF.

J is TRBJ2-1 and V is TRBV2; 9 nucleotides line up with TRBD2. With V trimmed by 6 bases and J by 3 bases, 3 bases remained unmatched. CDR3 length equals 14 residues. Germline lookup yields CDR1 SNHLY and CDR2 FYNNEI. CDR3 DNA sequence: TGTGCCAGCAGGGAGACTAGCGGCTACAATGAGCAGTTCTTC. This sequence encodes CASRETSGYNEQFF.

This clone occurred a few times. This chain connects TRBV29-1 to TRBJ1-3; D is unresolved. In germline, CDR1 is SQVTM, CDR2 ANQGSEA. Trimming cost V 7 bases and J 7 bases, with 11 bases left between them. This CDR3 comprises 11 residues. CDR3 loop: CSGREGNTIYF. The CDR3, as DNA: TGCAGCGGCCGGGAAGGGAACACCATATATTTT. Full variable domain (remainder filled in from reference TRBV29-1 and TRBJ1-3): SAVISQKPSRDICQRGTSLTIQCQVDSQVTMMFWYRQQPGQSLTLIATANQGSEATYESGFVIDKFPISRPNLTFSTLTVSNMSPEDSSIYLCSGREGNTIYFGEGSWLTVV.

The chain employs TRBV27 and TRBJ2-7; 7 nucleotides align to TRBD1. Trimming at V came to 5 bases and at J to 2 bases, leaving 9 bases not matched to a gene. CDR3 length: 15 amino acids. The germline V gene has CDR1 MNHEY and CDR2 SMNVEV (reference sequence). CDR3 nucleotide sequence: TGTGCCAGCAGTCTACCGGGACAGAGAACCTACGAGCAGTACTTC. Its translation: CASSLPGQRTYEQYF.

As DNA, the CDR3 is TGTGCCAGCACAAAGATGGAGGGGCTTCAGCCCCAGCATTTT. Its translation: CASTKMEGLQPQHF. The chain links TRBV6-5 to TRBJ1-5, with D maybe TRBD1 (5 bases). The germline V gene encodes CDR1 MNHEY and CDR2 SVGAGI. This CDR3 region has 14 residues. Trimming stripped 7 bases from V and 6 bases from J, with 16 bases between.

This chain links TRBV27 with TRBJ2-3; D may be TRBD2 (6 bases). This CDR3 is built from 14 residues. With 3 bases removed from V and 2 bases from J, the gap between germline ends came to 9 bases. CDR1 and CDR2 from the germline V gene are MNHEY and SMNVEV (reference sequence). The CDR3 here is CASSFASATDTQYF. The CDR3 DNA sequence: TGTGCCAGCAGTTTTGCTAGCGCCACAGATACGCAGTATTTT.

The V call is TRBV5-1, the J call TRBJ2-7, with TRBD1 matching over 7 bases. The CDR3 has 14 residues. J lost 3 bases, V lost 4 bases, and 7 bases had no gene match. The germline gives CDR1 SGHRS, CDR2 YFSETQ. CDR3 region: CASSDRTGNYEQYF. The CDR3 region has the DNA TGCGCCAGCAGCGACCGGACAGGAAACTACGAGCAGTACTTC.

The chain is built from TRBV7-3 and TRBJ2-5, with D unresolved. The CDR3 has 13 residues. Germline V gene sequence: CDR1 SGHTA, CDR2 FQGTGA. V was shortened by 2 bases and J by 5 bases, with 9 bases between the two germline ends. CDR3 coding DNA: TGTGCCAGCAGCTTAGTCTATGGTGAGACCCAGTACTTC. Translating it yields CASSLVYGETQYF.

This chain links TRBV3-1 (or the pseudogene TRBV3-2) with TRBJ2-1; 9 bases map to TRBD2. Germline loops: CDR1 LGHDT, CDR2 YNNKEL (reference sequence). This CDR3 is built from 15 residues. V was pared by 5 bases and J by 2 bases, with 4 bases of the junction left unmatched. Here the CDR3 DNA reads TGTGCCAGCAGCTATTCTAGCGGGGCCTACAATGAGCAGTTCTTC. It translates to CASSYSSGAYNEQFF.

This chain links TRBV3-1 (or the pseudogene TRBV3-2) with TRBJ2-7; 7 bases are shared with TRBD2. Germline V CDR1 and CDR2: LGHDT, YNNKEL (reference sequence). This CDR3 region has 16 residues. Losses at the gene ends were 2 bases for V and 6 bases for J; bases not matched to a gene: 13. The CDR3 sequence: CASSQRFGGRGFEQYF. The DNA for the CDR3 is TGTGCCAGCAGCCAAAGATTCGGCGGGAGAGGTTTCGAGCAGTACTTC.

This clone came up a few times. V is TRBV12-3 or TRBV12-4 and J is TRBJ1-2; D ambiguous. V lost 4 bases and J 5 bases, leaving 8 bases between the germline ends. The CDR3 is made up of 12 amino acids. The CDR3 is CASSSSGYGYTF. The CDR3 region has the DNA TGTGCCAGCAGTTCCTCGGGTTATGGCTACACCTTC.